The 15 T cell receptor beta chains below were found in one sample sequenced in a study of CD8+ T cells in alopecia areata. RNA, once extracted, was reverse transcribed into cDNA for use as the sequencing template. TCRdb keeps only in-frame clones here, not all; method: immunoSEQ multiplex PCR. The sample lists about 130,000 clones; roughly 50% were seen once. Sequences were derived from CD8+ T cells sorted from blood, sampled at week 0. All receptors come from a human donor with alopecia areata.

Of note for this clone: The junction differs from germline at one of its ends, possibly a read error. V and J are TRBV2 and TRBJ2-1; the D is unclear. Germline CDR1 is SNHLY and CDR2 is FYNNEI. The CDR3 covers 13 residues. CDR3 DNA sequence: TGTGCCAGCAGGGAAGGGAACTACAATGAGCAGTTCTTC. The encoded protein is CASREGNYNEQFF.

V gene TRBV6-5 combines with J gene TRBJ2-3, with a weak D call TRBD2 (5 bases). V lost 3 bases, J lost 2 bases, and 12 bases lay in between. This CDR3 is built from 15 residues. CDR1 and CDR2 from the germline V gene are MNHEY and SVGAGI. The CDR3 loop is CASSYEDGNTDTQYF. In nucleotides, the CDR3 is TGTGCCAGCAGTTATGAGGACGGGAACACAGATACGCAGTATTTT.

The chain employs TRBV6-5 and TRBJ2-2, with D uncertain. Between the trimmed V and J ends, which lost 0 bases and 2 bases, there was a span of 10 bases. There are 16 residues in the CDR3. Germline V CDR1 and CDR2: MNHEY, SVGAGI. The CDR3, as DNA: TGTGCCAGCAGTTACTCGTGGCAGATAAACACCGGGGAGCTGTTTTTT. Amino acid sequence: CASSYSWQINTGELFF.

This clone has only a few counts. The J gene is TRBJ2-7, the V gene TRBV5-1; tentatively, D is TRBD2 (7 bases). This CDR3 has 15 residues. The V and J ends lost 3 bases and 3 bases respectively, with 16 bases between them. The germline gives CDR1 SGHRS, CDR2 YFSETQ. CDR3 region: CASSWAGAAGYEQYF. CDR3 nucleotide sequence: TGCGCCAGCAGCTGGGCGGGGGCGGCGGGCTACGAGCAGTACTTC.

The chain combines TRBV11-2 with TRBJ2-7; no reliable D call. Germline-derived CDR1 and CDR2 are SGHAT and FQNNGV. The CDR3 covers 13 residues. Deletions cut 3 bases from V and 3 bases from J, with 9 bases between. CDR3 sequence reads: CASSFTRNYEQYF. The CDR3, as DNA: TGTGCCAGCAGCTTTACTCGGAACTACGAGCAGTACTTC.

This clone was seen more than once but under ten times. The CDR3 DNA follows: TGTGCCTGGAGTAGCGGGGCTGGCGCAGATACGCAGTATTTT. Protein sequence: CAWSSGAGADTQYF. This rearrangement joins TRBV30 to TRBJ2-3, with TRBD2 matching 7 bases. The length of the CDR3 is 14 residues. Unmatched junction bases numbered 6, after V lost 2 bases and J lost 4 bases. The V gene's germline CDR1 is GTSNPN and CDR2 SVGIG (reference sequence).

This clone was seen repeatedly, ten times or more. V is TRBV30 and J is TRBJ2-3; the D is unclear. This CDR3 region has 11 residues. Germline V CDR1 and CDR2: GTSNPN, SVGIG (reference sequence). V dropped 4 bases and J dropped 8 bases, with 10 bases sitting between them. Here the CDR3 reads CAWTYAATQYF. CDR3 DNA: TGTGCCTGGACCTATGCGGCTACGCAGTATTTT. Supplemented by reference TRBV30 and TRBJ2-3, the full variable domain reads SQTIHQWPATLVQPVGSPLSLECTVEGTSNPNLYWYRQAAGRGLQLLFYSVGIGQISSEVPQNLSASRPQDRQFILSSKKLLLSDSGFYLCAWTYAATQYFGPGTRLTVL.

In its sample, this clone ranks as medium-sized. This chain joins TRBV10-3 and TRBJ1-6, with 9 bases identical to TRBD1. CDR3 length: 17 amino acids. Losses at the gene ends were 9 bases for V and 8 bases for J; bases not matched to a gene: 17. Germline CDR1 is ENHRY and CDR2 is SYGVKD. The CDR3 DNA sequence: TGTGCCATTAAGGGGAAAACAGGGGGCATTTGGGATTCACCCCTCCACTTT. This translates into CAIKGKTGGIWDSPLHF.

The gene calls are TRBV29-1 and TRBJ2-5, with 7 bases aligning to TRBD1. Germline lookup yields CDR1 SQVTM and CDR2 ANQGSEA. CDR3 length: 13 amino acids. The junction had 4 bases not matched to a gene; V was cut back by 6 bases and J by 0 bases. The CDR3 is CSVYTGDQETQYF. CDR3 DNA sequence: TGCAGCGTCTACACAGGGGACCAAGAGACCCAGTACTTC.

This clone has just one count. The gene calls are TRBV9 and TRBJ2-7; D is uncertain. V lost 0 bases and J lost 4, with 11 bases in between. The CDR3 consists of 14 residues. Germline CDR1 is SGDLS and CDR2 is YYNGEE. The CDR3 DNA reads TGTGCCAGCAGCGTAGGCGGAGAGGAATACGAGCAGTACTTC. It encodes CASSVGGEEYEQYF. The full variable domain, its missing parts supplied by reference TRBV9 and TRBJ2-7, is DSGVTQTPKHLITATGQRVTLRCSPRSGDLSVYWYQQSLDQGLQFLIQYYNGEERAKGNILERFSAQQFPDLHSELNLSSLELGDSALYFCASSVGGEEYEQYFGPGTRLTVT.

The V and J genes are TRBV5-6 and TRBJ2-1; D unresolved. Germline assignment: CDR1 SGHDT and CDR2 YYEEEE. The CDR3 has 14 residues. Trimming pared 2 bases from V and 0 bases from J, leaving 6 bases between. This CDR3 reads CASSFGSSYNEQFF. DNA for the CDR3: TGTGCCAGCAGCTTTGGCAGCTCCTACAATGAGCAGTTCTTC.

J is TRBJ1-1 and V is TRBV27; 8 bases match TRBD1. Germline V CDR1 and CDR2: MNHEY, SMNVEV (reference sequence). This CDR3 comprises 15 residues. The trim removed 3 bases at V and 5 bases at J, leaving 8 bases unmatched. The CDR3 loop reads CASSLATGDQTEAFF. CDR3 sequence (DNA): TGTGCCAGCAGTTTGGCGACAGGGGATCAAACTGAAGCTTTCTTT.

This chain uses TRBV15 with TRBJ1-4, with 11 positions matching TRBD1. Trimming removed 2 bases from V and 8 bases from J; junction bases left unmatched: 10. This CDR3 contains 17 residues. Germline V CDR1 and CDR2: LNHNV, YYDKDF (reference sequence). CDR3 in DNA: TGTGCCACCAGCAGATCCCCCGCCGGGACAGGGGGAGAAAAACTGTTTTTT. It encodes CATSRSPAGTGGEKLFF. Full variable domain (missing parts from reference TRBV15 and TRBJ1-4): DAMVIQNPRYQVTQFGKPVTLSCSQTLNHNVMYWYQQKSSQAPKLLFHYYDKDFNNEADTPDNFQSRRPNTSFCFLDIRSPGLGDTAMYLCATSRSPAGTGGEKLFFGSGTQLSVL.

This clone was recorded a few times. The chain couples TRBV7-9 to TRBJ2-1, with no clear D. The germline V gene encodes CDR1 SEHNR and CDR2 FQNEAQ (reference sequence). This CDR3 comprises 13 residues. V lost 1 base, J lost 9 bases, and 10 bases lay in between. CDR3 DNA: TGTGCCAGCAGCTTAGATCTAAGGGTTGAGCAGTTCTTC. It specifies CASSLDLRVEQFF. The full variable domain, with the rest looked up from reference TRBV7-9 and TRBJ2-1, is DTGVSQNPRHKITKRGQNVTFRCDPISEHNRLYWYRQTLGQGPEFLTYFQNEAQLEKSRLLSDRFSAERPKGSFSTLEIQRTEQGDSAMYLCASSLDLRVEQFFGPGTRLTVL.

The rearrangement links TRBV5-6 to TRBJ1-1; no definite D call. The germline gives CDR1 SGHDT, CDR2 YYEEEE. V was shortened by 4 bases and J by 0 bases, with 13 bases between the two germline ends. This CDR3 is built from 15 residues. CDR3 in amino acids: CASSHAGAMNTEAFF. The DNA of the CDR3 is TGTGCCAGCAGCCACGCGGGAGCGATGAACACTGAAGCTTTCTTT.